Detailed here is one T cell receptor beta chain. This CDR3 comprises 14 residues. Germline assignment: CDR1 LNHDA and CDR2 SQIVND (reference sequence). The V and J ends lost 7 bases and 0 bases respectively, with 10 bases between them. The data were taken from a study of blood T cell repertoires in COVID-19. The repertoire was sequenced with immunoSEQ multiplex PCR; TCRdb's copy has only in-frame clones and lacks some. This sample has 210,000 or so clones, with 75% to 90% found just once. This receptor was obtained from a man aged 25-40 years with COVID-19, enrolled during active disease. The material sequenced was peripheral blood. The chain links TRBV19 to TRBJ2-1; possible D gene TRBD2, 5 bases. The CDR3 is CASMGRGSYNEQFF. The CDR3 DNA is TGTGCCAGTATGGGCCGGGGCTCCTACAATGAGCAGTTCTTC.